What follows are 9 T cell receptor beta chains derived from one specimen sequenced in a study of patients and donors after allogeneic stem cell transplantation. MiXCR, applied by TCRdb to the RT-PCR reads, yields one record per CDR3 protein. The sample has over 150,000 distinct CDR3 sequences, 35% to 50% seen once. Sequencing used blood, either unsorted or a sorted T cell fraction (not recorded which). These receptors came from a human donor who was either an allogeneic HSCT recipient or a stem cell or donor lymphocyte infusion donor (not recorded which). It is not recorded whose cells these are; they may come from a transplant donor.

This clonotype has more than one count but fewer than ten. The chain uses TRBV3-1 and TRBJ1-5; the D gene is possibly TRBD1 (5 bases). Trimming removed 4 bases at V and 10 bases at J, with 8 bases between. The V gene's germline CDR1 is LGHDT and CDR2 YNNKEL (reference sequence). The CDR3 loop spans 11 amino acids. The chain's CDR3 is CASSRGGPQHF. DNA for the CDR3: TGTGCCAGCAGCCGTGGGGGTCCCCAGCATTTT. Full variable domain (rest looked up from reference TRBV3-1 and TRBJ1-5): DTAVSQTPKYLVTQMGNDKSIKCEQNLGHDTMYWYKQDSKKFLKIMFSYNNKELIINETVPNRFSPKSPDKAHLNLHINSLELGDSAVYFCASSRGGPQHFGDGTRLSIL.

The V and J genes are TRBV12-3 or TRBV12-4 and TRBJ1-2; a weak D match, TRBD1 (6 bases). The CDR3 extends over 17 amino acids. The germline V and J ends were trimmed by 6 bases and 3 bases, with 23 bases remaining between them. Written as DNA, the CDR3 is TGTGCCAGCAGCGAACAAAGACAGGCGAATCCTTACTATGGCTACACCTTC. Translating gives CASSEQRQANPYYGYTF.

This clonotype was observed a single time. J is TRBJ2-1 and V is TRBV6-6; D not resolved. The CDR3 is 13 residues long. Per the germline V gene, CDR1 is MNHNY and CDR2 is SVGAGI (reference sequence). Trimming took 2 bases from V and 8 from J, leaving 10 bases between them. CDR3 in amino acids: CASSYGVIHEQFF. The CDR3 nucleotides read TGTGCCAGCAGTTACGGAGTGATACATGAGCAGTTCTTC.

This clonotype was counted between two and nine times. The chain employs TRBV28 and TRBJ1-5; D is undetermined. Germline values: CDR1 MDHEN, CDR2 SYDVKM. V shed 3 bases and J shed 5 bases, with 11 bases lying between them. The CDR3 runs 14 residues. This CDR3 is CASSLSELDQPQHF. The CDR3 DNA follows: TGTGCCAGCAGTTTGTCGGAGTTAGATCAGCCCCAGCATTTT.

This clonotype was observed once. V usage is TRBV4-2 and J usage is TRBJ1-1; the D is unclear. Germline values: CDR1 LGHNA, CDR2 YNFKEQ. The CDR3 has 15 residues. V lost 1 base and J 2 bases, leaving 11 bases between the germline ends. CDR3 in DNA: TGTGCCAGCAGCCAAGTGAATGAGGGAAACACTGAAGCTTTCTTT. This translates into CASSQVNEGNTEAFF.

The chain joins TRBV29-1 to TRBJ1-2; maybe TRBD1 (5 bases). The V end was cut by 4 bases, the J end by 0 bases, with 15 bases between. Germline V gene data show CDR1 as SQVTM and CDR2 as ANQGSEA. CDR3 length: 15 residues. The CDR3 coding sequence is TGCAGCGTTGGCCTTTGGACACTGGCTAACTATGGCTACACCTTC. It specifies CSVGLWTLANYGYTF.

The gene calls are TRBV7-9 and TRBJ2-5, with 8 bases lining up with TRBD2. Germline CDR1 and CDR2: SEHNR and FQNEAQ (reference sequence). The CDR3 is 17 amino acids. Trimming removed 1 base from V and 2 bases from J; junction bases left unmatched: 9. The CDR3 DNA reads TGTGCCAGCAGCTTAGTTTGGCTAGCGGGCGAACAAGAGACCCAGTACTTC. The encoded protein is CASSLVWLAGEQETQYF.

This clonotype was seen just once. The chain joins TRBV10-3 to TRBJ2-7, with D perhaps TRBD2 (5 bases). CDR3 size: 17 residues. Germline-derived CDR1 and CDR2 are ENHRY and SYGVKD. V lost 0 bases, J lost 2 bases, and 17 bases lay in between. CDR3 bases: TGTGCCATCAGTGAGTCTGCGTCCGGGATTACCGCCTACGAGCAGTACTTC. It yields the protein CAISESASGITAYEQYF.

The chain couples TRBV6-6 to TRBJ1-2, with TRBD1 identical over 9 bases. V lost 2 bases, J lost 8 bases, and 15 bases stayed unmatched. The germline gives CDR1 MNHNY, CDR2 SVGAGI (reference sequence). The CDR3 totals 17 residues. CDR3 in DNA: TGTGCCAGCAGTTACGGCTGGGACAGGGCAGATTCCTGGGGCTACACCTTC. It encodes CASSYGWDRADSWGYTF.